The sequence of this TCR beta chain was determined in a study of glioma-infiltrating T cells after dendritic cell vaccination. With regard to this clone: Its antigen is unknown.

The immunoSEQ assay amplified TCRB CDR3 from up to roughly 2 ug DNA. Method: immunoSEQ multiplex PCR; TCRdb's copy keeps in-frame clones and lacks some. This sample has approximately 100,000 clones, with roughly 80% found just once. In germline, CDR1 is SGHTA, CDR2 FQGNSA. Trimming left V 9 bases short and J 1 base short, with 17 bases between. The CDR3 runs to 15 residues. Study results and limitations: TCR clonality showed no direct relationship with survival.

The sequence was collected from a human donor with glioblastoma. The sequencing here drew on blood, taken before dendritic cell vaccination. This chain uses TRBV7-2 with TRBJ2-3; maybe TRBD1 (6 bases). CDR3 coding DNA: TGTGCCAGGCTACAGGGTCGAGGCGGCACAGATACGCAGTATTTT. The encoded protein is CARLQGRGGTDTQYF.